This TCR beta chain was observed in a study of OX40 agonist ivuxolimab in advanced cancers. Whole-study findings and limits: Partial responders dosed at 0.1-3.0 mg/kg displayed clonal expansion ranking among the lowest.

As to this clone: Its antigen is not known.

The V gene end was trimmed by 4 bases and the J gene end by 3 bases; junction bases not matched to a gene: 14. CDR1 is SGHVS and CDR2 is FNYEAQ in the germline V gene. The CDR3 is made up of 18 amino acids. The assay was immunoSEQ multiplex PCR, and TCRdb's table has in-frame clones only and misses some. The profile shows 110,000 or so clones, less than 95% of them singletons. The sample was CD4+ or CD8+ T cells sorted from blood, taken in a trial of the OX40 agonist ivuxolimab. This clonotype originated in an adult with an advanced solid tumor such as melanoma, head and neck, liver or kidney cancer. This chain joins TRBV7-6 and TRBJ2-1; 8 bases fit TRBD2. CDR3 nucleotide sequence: TGTGCCAGCAGCTCCGGACTAGCTGATGGGTTAATCTACAATGAGCAGTTCTTC. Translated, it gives CASSSGLADGLIYNEQFF.